This TCR beta chain was retrieved from a study of T cell responses to AZD1222 COVID-19 vaccine (dated by TCRdb to about 2021). For the study in its entirety: TCR sequencing was performed for 230 to 250 trial participants, of whom about 210 were given two doses of AZD1222 and around 26 were given two doses of MenACWY control vaccine. Trial participants were enrolled into age subgroups of 18-55, 56-69 and 70-plus years, which contained around 150, 29 and 61 TCR-sequenced participants, respectively.

The germline V gene (reference sequence) yields LGHDT for CDR1 and YNNKEL for CDR2. From cysteine to phenylalanine, the CDR3 is 14 amino acids long. The entry retains the CDR3 DNA only, 42 bases that are in frame from base 1. The germline V and J ends show losses of 3 bases and 3 bases respectively, and no gene match explains 2 bases of the junction. Taken with the paper, the label for time point translates to: about 28 days (+/-7) after the second vaccine dose. AZD1222 recipients whose second dose came at about 4 weeks and those whose second dose came at about 12 weeks were combined into one group, since spike-specific TCR depth and breadth did not differ between the two schedules. The vaccinee samples were drawn from two UK trials, COV001 and COV002, one of which was a single-blind randomized controlled phase 2/3 trial testing AZD1222 (ChAdOx1 nCoV-19) in healthy adults. For TCRbeta chain sequencing, PBMC samples from trial participants were taken at day 0 and at day 28 after the second dose.

The CDR3 regions of human TCRbeta chains were analyzed by immunosequencing. Under the source paper's analysis protocol: Repertoire TCRs were checked for matches against a reference library of SARS-CoV-2-specific TCRs that had been generated using the MIRA antigen-specificity platform. Breadth was defined as the fraction of unique TCRs that were SARS-CoV-2-associated, and depth was defined as the fraction of total T cells that were SARS-CoV-2-associated. Using the MIRA data, each spike-specific TCR was assigned both to the spike region to which the TCR was reactive and to a CD4 or CD8 class. Log10-transformed breadth and depth values were compared by one-way ANOVA with Sidak's multiple comparisons tests. TCRdb's version of the immuneACCESS table is confined to in-frame rearrangements and falls short of the full clone set. An unresolved V gene accounts for under half of the shortfall where checked; the remainder is of unknown origin. The DNA gave D and trimming, while V, J and clone size come from that table. The sample includes tens of thousands of clones, with 88% observed a single time. The ten top clones hold about 14% of the sample.

A note on this clone: Its binding antigen is unknown. Base qualities are not provided; no much larger clone lies one nucleotide away.

Study-wide findings and limitations: The whole spike protein was spanned by vaccine-associated CD4 TCRs, and dominant responses were seen in regions 160-218 and 743-854. Conclusions about previously exposed vaccinees are limited because only five to seven AZD1222 recipients were SARS-CoV-2 seropositive at baseline. Because no samples from the day 14 peak response were available, repertoires could be characterized only after the peak T cell response. The 56-69-year group was small, and its depth increase did not reach significance, likely because of low power. Participants were mostly white British, with more females than males. The authors suggested clonal diversity may have been underestimated. Reportedly, close to half of the unique spike-specific TCRs recognized epitopes lying outside the regions that are mutated in the B.1.351 and B.1.1.7 variants. A significant rise in spike-specific TCR breadth and depth was observed after two AZD1222 doses relative to day 0 and relative to MenACWY recipients.

The V and J segments used are TRBV3-1 (or the pseudogene TRBV3-2) and TRBJ1-5; 7 central bases correspond to TRBD1. Here the sequenced sample was peripheral blood, taken 28 days after the second AZD1222 dose. The receptor's source is an adult who received the AZD1222 COVID-19 vaccine. The DNA reads as follows: TGTGCCAGCAGCCAGGGACAGAACAATCAGCCCCAGCATTTT. Protein translation: CASSQGQNNQPQHF.